These 4 T cell receptor beta chains share one sample of origin, sequenced in a study of blood T cell repertoires in COVID-19. Some clones are missing from TCRdb's copy, which holds only in-frame ones; the method was immunoSEQ multiplex PCR. The sample has about 270,000 clones; 65% to 90% are singletons. The sample consisted of peripheral blood. The receptors originated from a woman aged 55-70 years with active or convalescent COVID-19.

The chain recombines TRBV11-2 with TRBJ2-7; D possibly corresponds to TRBD1 (5 bases). CDR1 is SGHAT, CDR2 FQNNGV, per germline. V shed 0 bases and J shed 1 base, with 16 bases lying between them. The CDR3 contains 17 residues. The CDR3 region is CASSLDLRQGLSYEQYF. The CDR3 coding sequence is TGTGCCAGCAGCTTAGACCTCCGGCAGGGCTTATCCTACGAGCAGTACTTC.

The rearrangement links TRBV14 to TRBJ2-1, with 11 bases aligning to TRBD2. Germline CDR1 is SGHDN and CDR2 is FVKESK. V shed 4 bases, J shed 7 bases, and the junction held 6 bases outside the gene matches. This CDR3 comprises 15 residues. The CDR3 DNA follows: TGTGCCAGCAGCCTCCTTAGCGGGGGGGCAAATGAGCAGTTCTTC. As protein: CASSLLSGGANEQFF. The full variable domain, in which reference TRBV14 and TRBJ2-1 provide the parts outside the CDR3, is EAGVTQFPSHSVIEKGQTVTLRCDPISGHDNLYWYRRVMGKEIKFLLHFVKESKQDESGMPNNRFLAERTGGTYSTLKVQPAELEDSGVYFCASSLLSGGANEQFFGPGTRLTVL.

This clone showed up just a few times. This chain connects TRBV30 to TRBJ1-1; D is possibly TRBD1 (6 bases). CDR3 length: 10 residues. Trimming removed 5 bases from V and 10 bases from J, with 11 bases in between. The V gene's germline CDR1 is GTSNPN and CDR2 SVGIG (reference sequence). CDR3 protein: CAWRGAGAFF. DNA for the CDR3: TGTGCCTGGCGGGGGGCAGGAGCTTTCTTT.

V gene TRBV4-1 combines with J gene TRBJ2-3, with 14 positions matching TRBD2. The CDR3 has 21 amino acids. Germline CDR1 and CDR2: MGHRA and YSYEKL. V lost 2 bases, J lost 0 bases, and 13 bases stayed unmatched. The CDR3 reads CASSQSPPGLAGGQSTDTQYF. The CDR3 nucleotides are TGCGCCAGCAGCCAATCCCCCCCCGGACTAGCGGGGGGCCAGAGCACAGATACGCAGTATTTT.